The following is a T cell receptor beta chain sequence with its context. Antigen specificity is unknown. This sample was included in a study of human T cells and chemical hapten exposure. The study's findings and limits: The formation of large CDR3 similarity clusters by expanded TCRs significantly exceeded that of controls.

TCRdb processed the RACE reads anew with MiXCR; each CDR3 protein has one entry. The sample contains some 110,000 distinct CDR3 sequences, less than 35% of which appear only once. Time point given: patch test 3, about 24 weeks after DPC sensitization. Treatment of the sample: therapeutic diphenylcyclopropenone sensitization with weekly scalp DPC. The TCR was taken from a middle-aged man with alopecia areata. Some clones in this sample may be carry-over from other donors' samples. The sample in question was whole blood, obtained in connection with sensitization to the hapten diphenylcyclopropenone (DPC).

The CDR3 sequence is CASSLEVGVGSYEQYV. In DNA, the CDR3 is TGTGCCAGCAGCTTAGAGGTCGGGGTGGGCTCCTACGAGCAGTACGTC. This sequence joins TRBV7-2 and TRBJ2-7, with TRBD2 as a possible D gene (5 bases). V was pared by 1 base and J by 0 bases, with 13 bases between. Germline CDR1 is SGHTA and CDR2 is FQGNSA. The CDR3 has 16 amino acids.